The 13 T cell receptor beta chains presented below share a single source sample, sequenced in a study of shared clonotypes between healthy human individuals. Profiled with immunoSEQ multiplex PCR; TCRdb holds only in-frame clones, not every one. The sample lists 550,000 to 700,000 clones; around 73% were seen once. The sequenced sample consisted of memory CD4+ T cells sorted from blood. As to subset: CD45RA-negative fraction. Source of these receptors: a woman aged 30 to 39 in good health.

The V and J genes are TRBV5-1 and TRBJ2-5, with D possibly matching TRBD1 (5 bases). The V gene's germline CDR1 is SGHRS and CDR2 YFSETQ. Trimming took 0 bases from V and 3 from J, leaving 15 bases between them. The CDR3 extends over 16 amino acids. CDR3 DNA: TGCGCCAGCAGCTTGGCCATGGGGCGGACCAAAGAGACCCAGTACTTC. It codes for CASSLAMGRTKETQYF.

This clone was counted a few times. The chain uses TRBV30 and TRBJ1-2, with 8 bases that match TRBD1. J lost 1 base, V lost 2 bases, and 9 bases had no gene match. The CDR3 extends over 16 amino acids. Looked up from germline, CDR1 is GTSNPN and CDR2 is SVGIG (reference sequence). The DNA for the CDR3 is TGTGCCTGGAGTACCCTTGGGACAGGCGGTAACTATGGCTACACCTTC. Amino acids: CAWSTLGTGGNYGYTF. Full variable domain (missing parts from reference TRBV30 and TRBJ1-2): SQTIHQWPATLVQPVGSPLSLECTVEGTSNPNLYWYRQAAGRGLQLLFYSVGIGQISSEVPQNLSASRPQDRQFILSSKKLLLSDSGFYLCAWSTLGTGGNYGYTFGSGTRLTVV.

This clone has a handful of counts. The chain recombines TRBV7-9 with TRBJ1-1, with 8 bases lining up with TRBD1. With V trimmed by 5 bases and J by 0 bases, 5 bases remained unmatched. The V gene's germline CDR1 is SEHNR and CDR2 FQNEAQ (reference sequence). This CDR3 comprises 15 residues. CDR3 coding DNA: TGTGCCAGCAGCACTTGGACAGGGATGAACACTGAAGCTTTCTTT. Protein product: CASSTWTGMNTEAFF.

This clone was recorded many times. This same CDR3 is encoded by further DNA sequences in the sample. The V call is TRBV6-5, the J call TRBJ2-7, with a tentative D call TRBD2 (5 bases). CDR1 and CDR2 from the germline V gene are MNHEY and SVGAGI. The CDR3 loop spans 13 amino acids. V lost 4 bases, J lost 7 bases, and 14 bases lay in between. This CDR3 is CASSSGLLGEQYF. The DNA for the CDR3 is TGTGCCAGCAGTTCCGGACTTCTCGGGGAGCAGTACTTC.

The V and J genes are TRBV11-1 and TRBJ1-1; tentative D call: TRBD1 (5 bases). The CDR3 runs to 16 residues. CDR1 is SGHAT, CDR2 FQDESV, per germline (reference sequence). V lost 5 bases and J 1 base, leaving 17 bases between the germline ends. Here the CDR3 DNA reads TGTGCCAGCAGCCCCCGGGAGGGGTCCGGGAACACTGAAGCTTTCTTT. Its protein product is CASSPREGSGNTEAFF.

This clone was detected only a few times. The chain recombines TRBV6-6 with TRBJ2-2, with 8 bases aligning to TRBD2. The CDR3 has 14 residues. V trimming: 6 bases; J trimming: 5 bases; junction bases outside the gene matches: 5. CDR1 MNHNY and CDR2 SVGAGI come from the germline V gene (reference sequence). CDR3 sequence reads: CASRTRGGTGELFF. The CDR3 DNA reads TGTGCCAGCAGGACCCGGGGGGGGACCGGGGAGCTGTTTTTT.

The rearrangement joins TRBV5-1 to TRBJ1-3; the D is unclear. With 3 bases removed from V and 0 bases from J, the gap between germline ends came to 13 bases. This CDR3 is built from 16 residues. Germline assignment: CDR1 SGHRS and CDR2 YFSETQ. The DNA of the CDR3 is TGCGCCAGCAGCTCAGGAGACGTAAACTCTGGAAACACCATATATTTT. Protein product: CASSSGDVNSGNTIYF.

The chain links TRBV2 to TRBJ2-2; D unclear. This CDR3 region has 12 residues. The V gene lost 5 bases and the J gene lost 9 bases, with 10 bases spanning the gap. Germline assignment: CDR1 SNHLY and CDR2 FYNNEI. CDR3 coding DNA: TGTGCCAGCAGTAGATTACCTTGGGAGCTGTTTTTT. Its translation is CASSRLPWELFF.

The chain uses TRBV4-1 and TRBJ2-5; 8 bases are a match to TRBD2. The CDR3 loop spans 14 amino acids. CDR1 and CDR2 (germline): MGHRA, YSYEKL. The J segment lost 3 bases and the V segment lost 6 bases, leaving 6 bases of the junction unmatched. This chain's CDR3 is CASRTGLGKETQYF. CDR3 DNA: TGCGCCAGCAGAACGGGACTAGGGAAAGAGACCCAGTACTTC.

This chain links TRBV15 with TRBJ1-1; TRBD1 matches at 7 bases. V lost 2 bases and J lost 1; bases outside the gene matches: 4. Germline-derived CDR1 and CDR2 are LNHNV and YYDKDF (reference sequence). CDR3 length equals 15 residues. CDR3 nucleotides: TGTGCCACCAGCAGAAAACAGGGGAAGAACACTGAAGCTTTCTTT. This encodes CATSRKQGKNTEAFF.

As concerns this clone: The sample holds other DNA sequences that translate to the same CDR3. This chain uses TRBV19 with TRBJ1-5, with 7 bases aligning to TRBD1. Per the germline V gene, CDR1 is LNHDA and CDR2 is SQIVND (reference sequence). This CDR3 has 15 amino acids. Losses at the gene ends were 6 bases for V and 2 bases for J; bases not matched to a gene: 7. CDR3 DNA sequence: TGTGCCAGTAGCCCCGGGACAGTCGGCAATCAGCCCCAGCATTTT. Protein sequence: CASSPGTVGNQPQHF. Looking up the rest from reference TRBV19 and TRBJ1-5 gives the full variable domain: DGGITQSPKYLFRKEGQNVTLSCEQNLNHDAMYWYRQDPGQGLRLIYYSQIVNDFQKGDIAEGYSVSREKKESFPLTVTSAQKNPTAFYLCASSPGTVGNQPQHFGDGTRLSIL.

This chain joins TRBV7-2 and TRBJ2-5, with D possibly matching TRBD1 (6 bases). This CDR3 spans 16 amino acids. Germline-derived CDR1 and CDR2 are SGHTA and FQGNSA. Trimming removed 4 bases at V and 4 bases at J, with 19 bases between. CDR3 sequence (DNA): TGTGCCAGCAGCTCTTCTCAGGGGAGATTTGGAGAGACCCAGTACTTC. Amino acids: CASSSSQGRFGETQYF.

The V and J genes are TRBV28 and TRBJ1-2; 7 nucleotides agree with TRBD1. The CDR3 spans 13 residues. The V and J ends lost 6 bases and 7 bases, in that order; junction bases with no gene match: 8. Germline V lookup: CDR1 MDHEN, CDR2 SYDVKM. CDR3 protein: CASRMDRFRGYTF. DNA of the CDR3: TGTGCCAGCAGAATGGACAGGTTTCGTGGCTACACCTTC.